This T cell receptor (beta chain) comes out of a study of OX40 agonist ivuxolimab in advanced cancers. The overall study: The mean age was roughly 60 years, ranging from about 20 to 85, with approximately 83% of participants male.

This CDR3 spans 15 amino acids. Germline lookup yields CDR1 SEHNR and CDR2 FQNEAQ (reference sequence). V dropped 5 bases and J dropped 3 bases, with 16 bases sitting between them. Method: immunoSEQ multiplex PCR; TCRdb's copy keeps in-frame clones and lacks some. Here the sample spans about 16,000 clones, about four fifths being singletons. Notes on this clone: As yet, its antigen is unknown.

Study-wide results and limits: Normalized T-cell clonal expansion was also low in a subset of nonresponders.

The V and J genes are TRBV7-9 and TRBJ2-5, with D uncertain. Sequencing was performed on CD4+ or CD8+ T cells sorted from blood, taken in a trial of the OX40 agonist ivuxolimab. The receptor was isolated from an adult with an advanced solid tumor such as melanoma, head and neck, liver or kidney cancer. The CDR3 protein is CASSQAREVKETQYF. In DNA, the CDR3 is TGTGCCAGCAGCCAAGCGCGTGAGGTAAAAGAGACCCAGTACTTC.